This T cell receptor (beta chain) is from a study of T cells in Graves' hyperthyroidism and ophthalmopathy. Study results and limitations: Blood also held most thyroid clonotypes expanded beyond 0.001.

Clinical Activity Scores of at least 3, NOSPECS grades of at least 4 and durations under 3 months characterized ophthalmopathy patients. The V gene lost 1 base and the J gene lost 4 bases, with 14 bases spanning the gap. The CDR3 totals 15 residues. Germline V gene lookup returns CDR1 MNHEY and CDR2 SMNVEV (reference sequence). Many counts were recorded for this clonotype. What it binds is not known. The CDR3 regions of TCR beta were amplified from RNA transcripts. RT-PCR in the first round (using the HTBI primer set) targeted the TCR CDR3. In TCRdb, the multiplex PCR reads were re-called with MiXCR into one record per CDR3 protein. The sample records 600,000 or so distinct CDR3 sequences, about 14% being singletons.

The chain combines TRBV27 with TRBJ2-7; tentative D call: TRBD2 (6 bases). Source material: blood. The clonotype was recovered from a woman aged 45-60 years with Graves' ophthalmopathy. The CDR3 bases are TGTGCCAGCAGTTTATATGGCGGGACCAATTACGAGCAGTACTTC. As protein: CASSLYGGTNYEQYF.